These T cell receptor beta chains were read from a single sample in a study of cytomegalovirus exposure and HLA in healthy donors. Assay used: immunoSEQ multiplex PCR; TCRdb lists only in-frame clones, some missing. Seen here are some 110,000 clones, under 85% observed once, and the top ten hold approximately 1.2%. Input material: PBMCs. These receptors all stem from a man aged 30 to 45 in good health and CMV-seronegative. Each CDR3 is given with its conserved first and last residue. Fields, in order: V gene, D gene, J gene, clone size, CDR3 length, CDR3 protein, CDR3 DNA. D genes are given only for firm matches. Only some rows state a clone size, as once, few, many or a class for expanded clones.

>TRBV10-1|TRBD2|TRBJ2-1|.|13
CASRAGPKNEQFF
TGCGCCAGCAGAGCGGGACCTAAGAATGAGCAGTTCTTC
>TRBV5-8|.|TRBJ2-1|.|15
CASSLGQRVPNEQFF
TGTGCCAGCAGCTTGGGTCAGCGGGTACCCAATGAGCAGTTCTTC
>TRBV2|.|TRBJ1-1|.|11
CASSDVLSAFF
TGTGCCAGCAGTGACGTTCTTTCGGCTTTCTTT
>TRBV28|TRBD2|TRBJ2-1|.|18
CASSPPGGSGSSYNEQFF
TGTGCCAGCAGTCCTCCCGGGGGTAGCGGGAGCTCCTACAATGAGCAGTTCTTC
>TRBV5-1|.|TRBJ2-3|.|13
CASSLLSTDTQYF
TGCGCCAGCAGCTTGCTCAGCACAGATACGCAGTATTTT
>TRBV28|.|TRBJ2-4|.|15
CASGQGGPQSNIQYF
TGTGCCAGTGGGCAGGGGGGCCCGCAAAGCAACATTCAGTACTTC
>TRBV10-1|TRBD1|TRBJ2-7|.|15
CASSAGTGGIYEQYF
TGCGCCAGCAGTGCGGGAACAGGGGGGATCTACGAGCAGTACTTC
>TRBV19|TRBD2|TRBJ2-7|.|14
CASRPGGTIYEQYF
TGTGCCAGCCGGCCCGGGGGGACTATCTACGAGCAGTACTTC
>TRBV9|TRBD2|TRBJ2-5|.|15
CASSPAGGGQETQYF
TGTGCCAGCAGCCCGGCGGGGGGGGGACAAGAGACCCAGTACTTC
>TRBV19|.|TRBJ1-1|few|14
CASSIRPGDTEAFF
TGTGCCAGTAGTATCCGGCCGGGAGACACTGAAGCTTTCTTT
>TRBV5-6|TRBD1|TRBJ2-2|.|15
CASSLAGGNTGELFF
TGTGCCAGCAGCTTGGCAGGGGGAAACACCGGGGAGCTGTTTTTT
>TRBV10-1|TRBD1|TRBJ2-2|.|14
CASSPTGITGELFF
TGCGCCAGCAGTCCGACAGGGATCACCGGGGAGCTGTTTTTT
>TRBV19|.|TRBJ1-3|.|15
CASMNREWSGNTIYF
TGTGCCAGTATGAACAGGGAGTGGTCTGGAAACACCATATATTTT
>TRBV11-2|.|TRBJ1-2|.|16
CASRRLGQPTYYGYTF
TGTGCCAGCAGGAGACTCGGACAGCCAACATACTATGGCTACACCTTC
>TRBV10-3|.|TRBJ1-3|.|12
CATRTDGNTIYF
TGTGCCACACGGACAGATGGAAACACCATATATTTT
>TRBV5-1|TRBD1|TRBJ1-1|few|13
CASSRGQGAEAFF
TGCGCCAGCAGTCGCGGACAGGGGGCTGAAGCTTTCTTT
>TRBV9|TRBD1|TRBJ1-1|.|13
CASSPRTGTEAFF
TGTGCCAGCAGCCCCCGGACAGGGACTGAAGCTTTCTTT
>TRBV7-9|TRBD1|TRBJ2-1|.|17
CASSLAPGQGIRNEQFF
TGTGCCAGCAGCTTAGCACCGGGACAGGGAATAAGAAATGAGCAGTTCTTC
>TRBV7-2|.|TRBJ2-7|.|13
CASSNYRDGEQYF
TGTGCCAGCAGCAACTACAGGGATGGCGAGCAGTACTTC
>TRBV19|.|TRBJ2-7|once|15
CASRNGWPDSYEQYF
TGTGCCAGTAGGAACGGGTGGCCAGACTCCTACGAGCAGTACTTC
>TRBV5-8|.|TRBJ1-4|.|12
CASSPRNEKLFF
TGTGCCAGCAGCCCGAGAAATGAAAAACTGTTTTTT
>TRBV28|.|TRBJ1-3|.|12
CASSYPKNTIYF
TGTGCCAGCAGTTATCCCAAAAACACCATATATTTT
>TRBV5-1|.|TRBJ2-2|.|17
CASSPPGLGLRTGELFF
TGCGCCAGCAGCCCCCCCGGTTTAGGATTGAGGACCGGGGAGCTGTTTTTT
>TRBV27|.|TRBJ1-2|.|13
CASSLPQGRGYTF
TGTGCCAGCAGTCTCCCCCAGGGCAGGGGCTACACCTTC
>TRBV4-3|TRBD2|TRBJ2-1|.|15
CASSQVLAGNNEQFF
TGCGCCAGCAGCCAGGTACTAGCGGGTAACAATGAGCAGTTCTTC
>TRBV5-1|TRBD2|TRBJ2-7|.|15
CASSYGTSGSREQYF
TGCGCCAGCAGCTATGGGACTAGCGGGAGTCGGGAGCAGTACTTC
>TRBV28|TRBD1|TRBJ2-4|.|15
CASITAGGEKNIQYF
TGTGCCAGCATCACGGCAGGGGGCGAAAAAAACATTCAGTACTTC
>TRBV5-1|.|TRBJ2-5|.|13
CASSLVGVETQYF
TGCGCCAGCAGCTTGGTCGGGGTAGAGACCCAGTACTTC
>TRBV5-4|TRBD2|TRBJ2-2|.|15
CASSLERGFTGELFF
TGTGCCAGCAGCTTGGAGCGGGGCTTCACCGGGGAGCTGTTTTTT
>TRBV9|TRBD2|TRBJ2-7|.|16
CASSVGPSGGAYEQYF
TGTGCCAGCAGCGTAGGGCCTAGCGGGGGGGCCTACGAGCAGTACTTC
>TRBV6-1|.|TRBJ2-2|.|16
CASSEATQPGPGELFF
TGCGCCAGCAGTGAAGCGACGCAGCCAGGTCCCGGGGAGCTGTTTTTT
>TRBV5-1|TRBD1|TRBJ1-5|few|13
CASSPGTGEPQHF
TGCGCCAGCAGCCCTGGGACAGGGGAGCCCCAGCATTTT
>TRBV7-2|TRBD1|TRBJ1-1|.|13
CASSFDRETEAFF
TGTGCCAGCAGTTTTGACAGGGAGACTGAAGCTTTCTTT
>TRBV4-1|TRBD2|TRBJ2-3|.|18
CASSQSWLREARTDTQYF
TGCGCCAGCAGCCAGTCCTGGCTGCGGGAGGCCCGAACAGATACGCAGTATTTT
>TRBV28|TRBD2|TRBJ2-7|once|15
CASSLSSGGAYEQYF
TGTGCCAGCAGTTTGAGTAGCGGGGGAGCCTACGAGCAGTACTTC
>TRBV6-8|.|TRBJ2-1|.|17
CASSYPLAAYRFNEQFF
TGTGCCAGCAGTTACCCCCTTGCGGCCTACCGATTCAATGAGCAGTTCTTC
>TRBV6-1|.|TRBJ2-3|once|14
CASNTGTNTDTQYF
TGTGCCAGCAACACCGGGACAAACACAGATACGCAGTATTTT
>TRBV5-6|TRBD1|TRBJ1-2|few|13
CASSPWTGGGYTF
TGTGCCAGCAGTCCCTGGACAGGAGGGGGCTACACCTTC
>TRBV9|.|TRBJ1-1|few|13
CASSVIRGTEAFF
TGTGCCAGCAGCGTGATCAGGGGCACTGAAGCTTTCTTT
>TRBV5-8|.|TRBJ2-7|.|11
CASSLGYEQYF
TGTGCCAGCAGCTTGGGCTACGAGCAGTACTTC
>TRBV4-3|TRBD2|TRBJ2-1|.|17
CASSQRGLVGLENEQFF
TGCGCCAGCAGCCAACGCGGACTAGTCGGTTTGGAAAATGAGCAGTTCTTC
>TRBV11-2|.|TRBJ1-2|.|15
CASSMMTGPRGGYTF
TGTGCCAGCAGCATGATGACAGGCCCTAGGGGCGGCTACACCTTC
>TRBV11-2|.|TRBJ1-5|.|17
CASSESTRGNSNQPQHF
TGTGCCAGCAGCGAAAGCACCAGGGGAAATAGCAATCAGCCCCAGCATTTT
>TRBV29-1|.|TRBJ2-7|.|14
CSVDVGRGSYEQYF
TGCAGCGTTGACGTGGGTCGAGGATCCTACGAGCAGTACTTC
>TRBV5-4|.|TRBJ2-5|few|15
CASSGGGHRSETQYF
TGTGCCAGCAGCGGGGGGGGACACCGAAGTGAGACCCAGTACTTC
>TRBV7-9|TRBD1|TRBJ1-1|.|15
CASSPPGTGLSEAFF
TGTGCCAGCAGCCCTCCCGGGACAGGGCTTTCTGAAGCTTTCTTT
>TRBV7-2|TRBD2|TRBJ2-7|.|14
CASSWGGLAYEQYF
TGTGCCAGCAGCTGGGGGGGTCTTGCCTACGAGCAGTACTTC
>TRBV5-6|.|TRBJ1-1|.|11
CASSFSDEAFF
TGTGCCAGCAGCTTTTCAGATGAAGCTTTCTTT
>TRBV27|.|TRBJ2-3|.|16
CASSLFRVRGTDTQYF
TGTGCCAGCAGTTTATTCAGGGTTCGCGGCACAGATACGCAGTATTTT
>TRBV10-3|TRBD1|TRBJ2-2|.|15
CAISDRGANTGELFF
TGTGCCATCTCCGACAGGGGGGCGAACACCGGGGAGCTGTTTTTT
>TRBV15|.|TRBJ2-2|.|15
CATSRQGSIAGELFF
TGTGCCACCAGCAGACAGGGTAGTATCGCCGGGGAGCTGTTTTTT
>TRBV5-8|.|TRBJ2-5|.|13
CASSLRGPETQYF
TGTGCCAGCAGCTTGAGGGGCCCAGAGACCCAGTACTTC
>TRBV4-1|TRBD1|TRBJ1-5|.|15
CASSQGQGINQPQHF
TGCGCCAGCAGCCAAGGACAGGGAATTAATCAGCCCCAGCATTTT
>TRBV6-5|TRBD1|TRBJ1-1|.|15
CASSYSFRQGTEAFF
TGTGCCAGCAGTTACTCTTTTCGACAGGGAACTGAAGCTTTCTTT
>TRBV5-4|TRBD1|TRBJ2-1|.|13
CASSDGTEQEQFF
TGTGCCAGCAGCGACGGGACAGAGCAAGAGCAGTTCTTC
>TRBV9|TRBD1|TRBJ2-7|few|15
CASSEGASRDYEQYF
TGTGCCAGCAGCGAGGGGGCATCGAGGGACTACGAGCAGTACTTC
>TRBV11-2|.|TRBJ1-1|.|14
CASSFGQLNTEAFF
TGTGCCAGCAGCTTCGGACAATTGAACACTGAAGCTTTCTTT
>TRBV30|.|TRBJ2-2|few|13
CAWSVVGAGELFF
TGTGCCTGGAGTGTTGTGGGCGCGGGGGAGCTGTTTTTT
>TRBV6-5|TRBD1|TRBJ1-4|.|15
CARRRTGDFLGKLFF
TGTGCCAGAAGGCGGACAGGGGATTTTCTTGGAAAACTGTTTTTT